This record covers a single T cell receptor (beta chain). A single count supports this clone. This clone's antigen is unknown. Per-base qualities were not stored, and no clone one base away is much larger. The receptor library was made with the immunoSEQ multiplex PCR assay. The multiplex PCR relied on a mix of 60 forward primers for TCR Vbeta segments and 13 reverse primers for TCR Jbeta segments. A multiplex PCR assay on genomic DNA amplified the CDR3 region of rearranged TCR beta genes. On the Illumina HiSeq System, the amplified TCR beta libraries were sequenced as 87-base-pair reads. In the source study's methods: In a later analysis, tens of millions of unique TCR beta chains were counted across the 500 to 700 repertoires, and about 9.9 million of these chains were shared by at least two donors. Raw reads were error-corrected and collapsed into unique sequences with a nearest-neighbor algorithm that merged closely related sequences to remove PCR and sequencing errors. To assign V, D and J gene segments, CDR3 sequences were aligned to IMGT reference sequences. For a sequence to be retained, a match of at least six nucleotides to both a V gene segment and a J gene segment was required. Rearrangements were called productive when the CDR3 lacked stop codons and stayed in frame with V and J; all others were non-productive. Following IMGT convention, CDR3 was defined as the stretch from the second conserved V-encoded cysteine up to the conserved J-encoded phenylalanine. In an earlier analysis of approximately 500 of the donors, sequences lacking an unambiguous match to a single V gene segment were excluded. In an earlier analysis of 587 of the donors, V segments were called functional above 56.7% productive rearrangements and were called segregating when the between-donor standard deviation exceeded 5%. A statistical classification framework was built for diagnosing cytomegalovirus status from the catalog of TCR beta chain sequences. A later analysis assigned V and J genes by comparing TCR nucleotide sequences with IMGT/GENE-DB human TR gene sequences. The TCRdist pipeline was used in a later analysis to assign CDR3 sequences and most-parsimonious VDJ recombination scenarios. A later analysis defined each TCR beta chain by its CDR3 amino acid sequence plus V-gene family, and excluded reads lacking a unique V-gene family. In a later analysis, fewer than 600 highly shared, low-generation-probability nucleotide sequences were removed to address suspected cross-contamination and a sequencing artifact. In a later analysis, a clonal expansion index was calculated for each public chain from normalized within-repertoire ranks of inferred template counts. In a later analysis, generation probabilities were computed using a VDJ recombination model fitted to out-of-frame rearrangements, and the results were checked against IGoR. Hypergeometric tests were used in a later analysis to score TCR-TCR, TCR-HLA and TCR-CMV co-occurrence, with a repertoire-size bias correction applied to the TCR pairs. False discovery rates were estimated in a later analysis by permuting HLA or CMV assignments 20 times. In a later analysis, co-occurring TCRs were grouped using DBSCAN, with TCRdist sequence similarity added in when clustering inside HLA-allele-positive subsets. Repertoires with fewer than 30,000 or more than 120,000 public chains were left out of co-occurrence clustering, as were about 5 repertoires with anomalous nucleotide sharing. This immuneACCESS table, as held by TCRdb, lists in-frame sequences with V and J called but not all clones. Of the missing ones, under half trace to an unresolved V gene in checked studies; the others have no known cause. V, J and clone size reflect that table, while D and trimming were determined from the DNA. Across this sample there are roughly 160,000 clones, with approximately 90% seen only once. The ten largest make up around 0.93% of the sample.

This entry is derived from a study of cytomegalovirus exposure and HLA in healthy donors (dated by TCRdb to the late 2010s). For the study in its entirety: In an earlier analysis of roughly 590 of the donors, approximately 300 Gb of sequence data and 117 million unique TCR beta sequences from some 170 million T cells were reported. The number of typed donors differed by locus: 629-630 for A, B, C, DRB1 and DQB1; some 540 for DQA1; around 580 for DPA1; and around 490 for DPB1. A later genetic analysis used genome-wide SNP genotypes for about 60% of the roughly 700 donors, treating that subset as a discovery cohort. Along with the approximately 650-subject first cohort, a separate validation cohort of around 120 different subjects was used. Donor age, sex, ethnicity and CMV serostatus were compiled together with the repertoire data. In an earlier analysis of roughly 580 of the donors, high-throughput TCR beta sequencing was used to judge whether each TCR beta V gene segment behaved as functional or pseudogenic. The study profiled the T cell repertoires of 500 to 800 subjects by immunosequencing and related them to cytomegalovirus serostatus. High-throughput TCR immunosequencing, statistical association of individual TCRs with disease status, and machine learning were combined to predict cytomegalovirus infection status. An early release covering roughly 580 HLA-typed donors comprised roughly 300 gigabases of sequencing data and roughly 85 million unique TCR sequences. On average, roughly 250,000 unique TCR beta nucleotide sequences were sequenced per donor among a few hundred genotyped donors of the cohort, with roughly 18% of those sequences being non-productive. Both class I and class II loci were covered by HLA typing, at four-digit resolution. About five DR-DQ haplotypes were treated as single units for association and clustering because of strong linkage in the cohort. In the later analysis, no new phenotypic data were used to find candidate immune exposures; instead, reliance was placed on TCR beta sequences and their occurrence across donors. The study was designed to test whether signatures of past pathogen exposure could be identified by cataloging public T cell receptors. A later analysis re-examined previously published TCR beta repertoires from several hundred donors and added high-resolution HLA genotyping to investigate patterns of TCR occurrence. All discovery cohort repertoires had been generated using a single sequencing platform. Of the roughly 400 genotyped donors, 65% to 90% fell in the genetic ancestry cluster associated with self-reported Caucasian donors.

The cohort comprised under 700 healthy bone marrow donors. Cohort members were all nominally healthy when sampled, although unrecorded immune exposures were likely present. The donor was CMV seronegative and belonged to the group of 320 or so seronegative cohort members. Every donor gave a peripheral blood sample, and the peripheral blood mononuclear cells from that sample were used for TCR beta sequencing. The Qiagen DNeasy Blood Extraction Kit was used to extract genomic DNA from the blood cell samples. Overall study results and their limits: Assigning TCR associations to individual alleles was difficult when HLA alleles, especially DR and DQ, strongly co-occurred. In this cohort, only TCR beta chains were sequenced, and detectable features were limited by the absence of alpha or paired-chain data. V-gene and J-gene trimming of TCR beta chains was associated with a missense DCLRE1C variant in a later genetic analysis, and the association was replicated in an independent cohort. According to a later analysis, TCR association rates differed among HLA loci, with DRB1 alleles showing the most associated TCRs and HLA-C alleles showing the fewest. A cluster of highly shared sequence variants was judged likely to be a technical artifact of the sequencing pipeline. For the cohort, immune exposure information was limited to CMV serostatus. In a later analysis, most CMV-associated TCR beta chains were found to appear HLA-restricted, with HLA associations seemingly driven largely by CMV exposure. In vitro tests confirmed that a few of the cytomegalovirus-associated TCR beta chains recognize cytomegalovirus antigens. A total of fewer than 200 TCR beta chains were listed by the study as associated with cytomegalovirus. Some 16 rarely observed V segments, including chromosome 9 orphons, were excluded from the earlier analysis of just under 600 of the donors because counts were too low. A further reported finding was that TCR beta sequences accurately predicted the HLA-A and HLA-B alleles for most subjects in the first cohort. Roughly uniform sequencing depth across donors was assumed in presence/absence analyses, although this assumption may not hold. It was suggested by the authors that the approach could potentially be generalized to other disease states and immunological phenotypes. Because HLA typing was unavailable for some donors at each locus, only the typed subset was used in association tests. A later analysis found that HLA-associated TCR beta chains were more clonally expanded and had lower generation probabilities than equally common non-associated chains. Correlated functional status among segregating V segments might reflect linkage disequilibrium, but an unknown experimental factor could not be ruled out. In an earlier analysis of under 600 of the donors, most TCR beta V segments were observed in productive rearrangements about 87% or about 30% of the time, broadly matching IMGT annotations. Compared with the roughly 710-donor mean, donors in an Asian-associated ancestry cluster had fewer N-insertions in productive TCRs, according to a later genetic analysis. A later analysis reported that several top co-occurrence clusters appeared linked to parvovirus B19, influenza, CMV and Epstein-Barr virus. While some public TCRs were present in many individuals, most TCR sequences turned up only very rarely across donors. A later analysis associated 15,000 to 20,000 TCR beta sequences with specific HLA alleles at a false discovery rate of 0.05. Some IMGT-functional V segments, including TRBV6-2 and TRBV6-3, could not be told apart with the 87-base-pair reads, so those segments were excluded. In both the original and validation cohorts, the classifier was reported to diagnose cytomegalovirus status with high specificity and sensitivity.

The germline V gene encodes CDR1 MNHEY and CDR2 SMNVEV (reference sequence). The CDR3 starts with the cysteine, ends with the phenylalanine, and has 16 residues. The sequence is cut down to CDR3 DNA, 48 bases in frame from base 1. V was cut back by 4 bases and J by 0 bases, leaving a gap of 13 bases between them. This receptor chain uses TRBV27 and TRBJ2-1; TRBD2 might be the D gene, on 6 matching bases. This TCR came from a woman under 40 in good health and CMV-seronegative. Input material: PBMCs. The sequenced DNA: TGTGCCAGCAGTTGGCGGGAACGAAGCTCCTACAATGAGCAGTTCTTC. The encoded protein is CASSWRERSSYNEQFF.